This T cell receptor beta chain appears in the sequencing data of a study of blood T cell repertoires in COVID-19. Method: immunoSEQ multiplex PCR; TCRdb's copy keeps in-frame clones and lacks some. Of fewer than 200,000 clones in the sample, 90% to 95% were seen once. The germline gives CDR1 GTSNPN, CDR2 SVGIG (reference sequence). Trimming took 1 base from V and 2 from J, leaving 12 bases between them. The CDR3 is made up of 14 amino acids. This TCR came from a woman between 45 and 65 years old with acute or convalescent COVID-19. This chain links TRBV30 with TRBJ2-7, with D unclear. The source material was peripheral blood. CDR3 residues: CAWSGLGETYEQYF. The DNA of the CDR3 is TGTGCCTGGAGTGGGTTAGGAGAAACCTACGAGCAGTACTTC.